The 21 T cell receptor beta chains in this list originate from one sample, sequenced in a study of tumor and adjacent non-tumor tissue in lung cancer. No cell sorting was done before RNA was extracted from the tissue. This non-tumor lung sample came from over 3 cm beyond the tumor edge. The library came from three nested PCR rounds adapted from ARM-PCR protocols. Using its own MiXCR run on the multiplex PCR reads, TCRdb lists one record per CDR3 protein. The data show more than 85,000 distinct CDR3 sequences, roughly two thirds seen once. The sequenced material came from distant non-tumor lung tissue. Receptors originate from a man between 60 and 75 years old with non-small cell lung cancer.

The J gene is TRBJ2-2, the V gene TRBV11-3; no definite D call. V gave up 3 bases and J gave up 4 bases, with 9 bases separating them. Germline CDR1 SGHNT, CDR2 YENEEA. The CDR3 length is 14 residues. CDR3 nucleotides: TGTGCCAGCAGCTTGGATAGTTTCACCGGGGAGCTGTTTTTT. As protein: CASSLDSFTGELFF.

In this sample, this clonotype turned up many times. The CDR3 reads CASSQVGATGANVLTF. Written as DNA, the CDR3 is TGCGCCAGCAGCCAAGTGGGAGCTACTGGGGCCAACGTCCTGACTTTC. The rearrangement joins TRBV4-1 to TRBJ2-6; a possible D gene is TRBD2 (5 bases). V was shortened by 1 base and J by 2 bases, with 9 bases between the two germline ends. The CDR3 has 16 amino acids. Germline-derived CDR1 and CDR2 are MGHRA and YSYEKL.

The chain couples TRBV11-3 to TRBJ2-1; D uncertain. Germline V gene data show CDR1 as SGHNT and CDR2 as YENEEA. The CDR3 is 14 residues long. The V gene lost 6 bases and the J gene lost 12 bases, with 21 bases spanning the gap. CDR3 sequence: CASRRSTTFTVQFF. CDR3 DNA sequence: TGTGCCAGCAGACGGAGTACTACGTTTACTGTGCAGTTCTTC.

In this sample, this clonotype turned up a few times. Being one base from a much bigger clone, this may be a read error. This sequence joins TRBV5-4 and TRBJ2-5; tentatively, D is TRBD2 (6 bases). The V gene's germline CDR1 is SGHNT and CDR2 YYREEE (reference sequence). This CDR3 is 14 amino acids long. This CDR3 is CAGSLGGSFETQYF. CDR3 sequence (DNA): TGTGCCGGCAGCTTGGGAGGTAGTTTTGAGACCCAGTACTTC.

Remarks on this clonotype: At one end the junction does not follow the germline gene, possibly because of a read error. The V call is TRBV6-1, the J call TRBJ2-7; 11 positions match TRBD2. CDR1 and CDR2 (germline): MNHNS, SASEGT. The CDR3 covers 17 residues. The CDR3 nucleotides are TGTGCCAGCGGTGAAGGGACTAGCGGTTTTCATAGCTACGAGCAGTACTTC. Translation gives CASGEGTSGFHSYEQYF.

This clonotype has at least ten counts. J is TRBJ1-5 and V is TRBV6-5; 9 bases map to TRBD1. J was trimmed by 6 bases and V by 5 bases; bases with no gene match: 5. The CDR3 spans 14 residues. Per germline, CDR1 MNHEY and CDR2 SVGAGI. The DNA of the CDR3 is TGTGCCAGCAGTAAACAGGGGGCTGGTCAGCCCCAGCATTTT. Translated, it gives CASSKQGAGQPQHF.

This clonotype was found many times. The chain carries TRBV24-1 and TRBJ2-1, with D perhaps given as TRBD1 or TRBD2 (5 bases each). Germline loops: CDR1 KGHDR, CDR2 SFDVKD. This CDR3 has 18 amino acids. V was cut by 4 bases and J by 1 base, with 19 bases left in between. The CDR3 loop is CATSDPGAERSSYNEQFF. The CDR3 coding sequence is TGTGCCACCAGTGACCCCGGGGCGGAACGAAGTTCCTACAATGAGCAGTTCTTC.

With respect to this clonotype: At one end the junction does not follow the germline gene, possibly because of a read error. This sequence joins TRBV5-6 and TRBJ2-2; possible D gene TRBD2, 6 bases. Looked up from germline, CDR1 is SGHDT and CDR2 is YYEEEE. This CDR3 has 14 amino acids. The CDR3 region has the DNA TGTGCCAGCAGCCTCGGACTCTTAGGCGGGGATCTGTTTTTT. This codes for CASSLGLLGGDLFF.

In regard to this clonotype: The junction departs from the called germline gene at one end, perhaps through a read error. This chain joins TRBV4-1 and TRBJ2-7; D may correspond to TRBD1 or TRBD2 (6 bases each). The CDR3 has 15 amino acids. Germline CDR1 reads MGHRA; CDR2 reads YSYEKL. The CDR3 here is CASSYPGALCYEQYF. DNA for the CDR3: TGCGCTAGCAGCTATCCGGGGGCCCTTTGCTACGAGCAGTACTTC.

The chain uses TRBV11-3 and TRBJ2-1, with D tentatively TRBD2 (6 bases). The germline V gene encodes CDR1 SGHNT and CDR2 YENEEA. Trimming took off 6 bases at V and 3 bases at J, with 9 bases between the two ends. CDR3 size: 13 residues. CDR3 in amino acids: CASSAGGYNEQFF. In DNA, the CDR3 is TGTGCCAGCAGTGCCGGGGGCTACAATGAGCAGTTCTTC.

This clonotype was counted between two and nine times. Possible read error: a much larger clone is one base away. The chain uses TRBV6-6 and TRBJ1-6; D call uncertain. This CDR3 comprises 16 residues. Per germline, CDR1 MNHNY and CDR2 SVGAGI (reference sequence). In nucleotides, the CDR3 is TGTGCCAGCAATTACTGGACGAGCTCCTATAATTCACCCCTCCACTTT. This encodes CASNYWTSSYNSPLHF.

V and J are TRBV29-1 and TRBJ2-3; TRBD2 is a possible D gene (5 bases). V was pared by 5 bases and J by 3 bases, with 18 bases between. CDR3 length: 15 amino acids. In germline, CDR1 is SQVTM, CDR2 ANQGSEA. As DNA, the CDR3 is TGCAGCGTTTATGAGAGGGCCAGGAGGACAGATACGCAGTATTTT. It specifies CSVYERARRTDTQYF.

Turning to this clonotype: One end of the junction varies from germline; a read error may be responsible. The V gene is TRBV6-2 or TRBV6-3, the J gene TRBJ2-7; D ambiguous. CDR1 is MNHEY and CDR2 is SVGEGT in the germline V gene. This CDR3 contains 12 residues. In DNA form, the CDR3 reads TGTGCCAGCAGTTACTTAGCCTACGAGCAATACTTC. Translation: CASSYLAYEQYF.

This clonotype was detected many times. In DNA, the CDR3 is TGTGCCAGCCGCCAAGCGGCCAGGGCTAATTCACCCCTCCACTTT. Translation gives CASRQAARANSPLHF. The chain joins TRBV28 to TRBJ1-6; a possible D gene is TRBD1 (5 bases). Trimming pared 8 bases from V and 6 bases from J, leaving 17 bases between. Germline V gives CDR1 MDHEN, CDR2 SYDVKM. The CDR3 is 15 amino acids.

This clonotype has only a few counts. The missing conserved phenylalanine or tryptophan at the end of this CDR3 makes a read error likely. The rearrangement uses TRBV12-3 or TRBV12-4 and TRBJ1-5, with a tentative D call TRBD1 (5 bases). The CDR3 is 13 amino acids. The CDR3 DNA follows: TGTGCTAGCAGTGCAGGGTCCGGTCAGCCCCAGCATTCT. Its protein product is CASSAGSGQPQHS.

The rearrangement joins TRBV7-2 to TRBJ2-6; no definite D call. V was pared by 2 bases and J by 2 bases, with 7 bases between. This CDR3 has 15 amino acids. CDR1 is SGHTA, CDR2 FQGNSA, per germline. The DNA for the CDR3 is TGTGCCAGCAGCTTAAGGGTTCCTGGGGCCAACGTCCTGACTTTC. It is translated as CASSLRVPGANVLTF.

As regards this clonotype: This likely comes from a read error, as the CDR3 has no conserved phenylalanine or tryptophan at its end. The gene calls are TRBV12-3 or TRBV12-4 and TRBJ2-4, with D tentatively TRBD1 (6 bases). The V gene lost 3 bases and the J gene lost 4 bases, with 13 bases spanning the gap. The CDR3 contains 15 residues. The CDR3 spells CASSLGDTNKNIQYI. The CDR3 nucleotides read TGTGCCAGCAGTTTGGGGGACACGAATAAAAACATTCAGTACATC.

In the case of this clonotype: No conserved phenylalanine or tryptophan is present at the end of the CDR3, so a read error is the likely explanation. The chain recombines TRBV29-1 with TRBJ2-3; no firm D call. The CDR3 is made up of 12 amino acids. In germline, CDR1 is SQVTM, CDR2 ANQGSEA. Trimming cost V 7 bases and J 9 bases, with 17 bases left between them. The CDR3 DNA reads TGCAGCGGCCAGCTCGGTACCACGACGCAGTATTTA. This sequence encodes CSGQLGTTTQYL.

CDR3 loop: CASSLPDREQYF. The CDR3 nucleotides are TGTGCCAGCAGCTTACCCGACCGCGAGCAGTACTTC. This chain joins TRBV5-6 and TRBJ2-7; D is ambiguous. V gave up 2 bases and J gave up 6 bases, with 9 bases separating them. The CDR3 sequence is 12 residues long. Germline V lookup: CDR1 SGHDT, CDR2 YYEEEE.

With regard to this clonotype: One junction end does not reproduce the germline sequence, and a read error may be involved. The chain uses TRBV2 and TRBJ2-6, with no clear D. The V gene's germline CDR1 is SNHLY and CDR2 FYNNEI. This CDR3 is built from 15 residues. CDR3 nucleotides: TGTGACAGCAGTGATTATGTTACTGGGGCCAACGTCCTGACTTTC. It is translated as CDSSDYVTGANVLTF. Variable domain in full (rest from reference TRBV2 and TRBJ2-6): EPEVTQTPSHQVTQMGQEVILRCVPISNHLYFYWYRQILGQKVEFLVSFYNNEISEKSEIFDDQFSVERPDGSNFTLKIRSTKLEDSAMYFCDSSDYVTGANVLTFGAGSRLTVL.

This clonotype was observed a handful of times. Possible read error: a much larger clone is one base away. This CDR3 is CASSYSERPAYEQYF. The CDR3 bases are TGTGCCAGCAGTTATTCGGAAAGACCCGCCTACGAGCAGTACTTC. The V and J genes are TRBV12-3 or TRBV12-4 and TRBJ2-7; no reliable D call. Between the trimmed V and J ends, which lost 4 bases and 2 bases, there was a span of 15 bases. The CDR3 length is 15 residues.